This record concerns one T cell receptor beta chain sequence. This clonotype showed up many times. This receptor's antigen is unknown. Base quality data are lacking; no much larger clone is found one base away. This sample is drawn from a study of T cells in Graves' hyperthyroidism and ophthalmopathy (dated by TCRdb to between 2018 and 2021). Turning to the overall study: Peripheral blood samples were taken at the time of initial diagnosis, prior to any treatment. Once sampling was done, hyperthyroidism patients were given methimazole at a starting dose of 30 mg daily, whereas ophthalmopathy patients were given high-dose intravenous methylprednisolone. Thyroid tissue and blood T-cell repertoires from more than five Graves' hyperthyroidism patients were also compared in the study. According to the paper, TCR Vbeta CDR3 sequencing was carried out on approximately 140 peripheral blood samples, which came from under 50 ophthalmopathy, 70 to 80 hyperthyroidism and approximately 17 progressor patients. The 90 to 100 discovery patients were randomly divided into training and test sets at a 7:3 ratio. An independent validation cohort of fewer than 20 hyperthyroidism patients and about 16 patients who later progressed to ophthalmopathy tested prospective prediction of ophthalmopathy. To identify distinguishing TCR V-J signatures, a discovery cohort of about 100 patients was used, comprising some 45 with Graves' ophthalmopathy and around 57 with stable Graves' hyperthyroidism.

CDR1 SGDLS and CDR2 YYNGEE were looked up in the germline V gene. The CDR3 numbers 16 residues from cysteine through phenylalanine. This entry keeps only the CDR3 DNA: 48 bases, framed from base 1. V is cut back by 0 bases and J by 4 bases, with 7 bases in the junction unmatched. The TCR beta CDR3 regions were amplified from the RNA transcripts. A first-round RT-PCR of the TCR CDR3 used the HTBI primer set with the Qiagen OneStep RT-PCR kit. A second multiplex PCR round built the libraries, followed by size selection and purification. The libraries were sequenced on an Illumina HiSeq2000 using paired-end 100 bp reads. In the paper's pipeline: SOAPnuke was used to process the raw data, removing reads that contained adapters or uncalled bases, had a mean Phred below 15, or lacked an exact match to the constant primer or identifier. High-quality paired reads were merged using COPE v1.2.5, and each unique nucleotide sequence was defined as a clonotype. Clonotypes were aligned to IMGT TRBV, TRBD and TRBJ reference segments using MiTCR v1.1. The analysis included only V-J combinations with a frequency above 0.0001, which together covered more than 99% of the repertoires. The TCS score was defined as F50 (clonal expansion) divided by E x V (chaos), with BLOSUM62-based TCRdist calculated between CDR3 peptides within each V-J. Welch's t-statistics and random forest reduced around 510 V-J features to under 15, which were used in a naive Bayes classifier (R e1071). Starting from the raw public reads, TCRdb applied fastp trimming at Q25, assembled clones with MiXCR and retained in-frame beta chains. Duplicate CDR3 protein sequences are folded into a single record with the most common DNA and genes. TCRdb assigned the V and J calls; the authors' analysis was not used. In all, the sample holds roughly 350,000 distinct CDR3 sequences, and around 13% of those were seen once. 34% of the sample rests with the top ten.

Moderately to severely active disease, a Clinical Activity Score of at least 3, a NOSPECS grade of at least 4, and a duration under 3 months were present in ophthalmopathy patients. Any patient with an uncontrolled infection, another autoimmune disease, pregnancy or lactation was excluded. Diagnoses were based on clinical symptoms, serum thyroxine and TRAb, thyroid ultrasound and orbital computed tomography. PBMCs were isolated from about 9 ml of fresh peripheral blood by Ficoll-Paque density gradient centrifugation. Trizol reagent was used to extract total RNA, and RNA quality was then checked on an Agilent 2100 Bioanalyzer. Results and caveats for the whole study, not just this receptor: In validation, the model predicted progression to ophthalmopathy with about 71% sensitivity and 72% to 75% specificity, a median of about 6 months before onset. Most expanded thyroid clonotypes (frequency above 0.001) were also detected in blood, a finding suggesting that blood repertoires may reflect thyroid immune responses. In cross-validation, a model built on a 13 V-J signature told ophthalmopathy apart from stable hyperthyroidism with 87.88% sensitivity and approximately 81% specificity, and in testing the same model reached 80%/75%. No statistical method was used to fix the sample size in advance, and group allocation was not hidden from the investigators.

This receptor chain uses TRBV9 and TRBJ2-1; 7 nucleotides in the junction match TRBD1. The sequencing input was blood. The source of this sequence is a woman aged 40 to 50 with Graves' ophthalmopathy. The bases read TGTGCCAGCAGCGTAGAGTTGACAGGGCTATACAATGAGCAGTTCTTC. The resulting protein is CASSVELTGLYNEQFF.